This TCR beta chain was profiled in a study of blood T cell repertoires in COVID-19. Generated by immunoSEQ multiplex PCR, the TCRdb table keeps only in-frame clones and is missing some. The repertoire holds 300,000 to 400,000 clones, with approximately 88% as singletons. CDR1 is WSHSY, CDR2 SAAADI, per germline. This CDR3 has 18 residues. With 4 bases removed from V and 2 bases from J, the gap between germline ends came to 24 bases. The source is a man aged 25 to 40 who had recovered from COVID-19. The source material was PBMCs or T cells enriched from blood (not recorded which). The V and J genes are TRBV10-2 and TRBJ2-7, with a possible D match to TRBD2 (5 bases). The CDR3: CASSVNGRLDTGTYEQYF. CDR3 DNA: TGCGCCAGCAGTGTTAATGGCCGCCTAGACACGGGGACCTACGAGCAGTACTTC.